Listed below are T cell receptor beta chains from one sample, sequenced in a study of T cells in Graves' hyperthyroidism and ophthalmopathy. MiXCR was run by TCRdb on the multiplex PCR reads, yielding one entry per CDR3 protein. The sample consists of approximately 710,000 distinct CDR3 sequences, roughly 17% of them appearing once. The sample consisted of blood. The receptors shown here come from a middle-aged man with Graves' hyperthyroidism. Both conserved end residues are part of each CDR3. D genes are given only for firm matches. Expanded clones are given a class, and other clones once, few, many or no size at all.

CDR3 DNA | CDR3 protein | V gene | D gene | J gene | clone size
TGTGCCAGCAGTTCTTTAACGAACACTGAAGCTTTCTTT | CASSSLTNTEAFF | TRBV12-3/TRBV12-4 | - | TRBJ1-1 | many
TGTGCCAGCAGCTTAGACGGACTAGCGGGAGCCGCTGAGCAGTTCTTC | CASSLDGLAGAAEQFF | TRBV11-3 | TRBD2 | TRBJ2-1 | -
TGTGCCAGCAGCTCCAGCGCGAACTATGGCTACACCTTC | CASSSSANYGYTF | TRBV7-2 | - | TRBJ1-2 | -
TGTGCCAGCAGTCCATGGACACTCACCGGGGAGCTGTTTTTT | CASSPWTLTGELFF | TRBV28 | - | TRBJ2-2 | -
TGTGCCAGCAGTCTGGGGGAGGGACCAACCCGTCACGAGCAGTACTTC | CASSLGEGPTRHEQYF | TRBV12-3/TRBV12-4 | TRBD2 | TRBJ2-7 | -
TGTGCCAGCAACACAAATAAGGCGGACGGGAACTATGGCTACACCTTC | CASNTNKADGNYGYTF | TRBV3-1 | - | TRBJ1-2 | many
TGTGCCAGCAGCCCGCGGACAGGGGGCACCGGGGAGCTGTTTTTT | CASSPRTGGTGELFF | TRBV7-9 | TRBD1 | TRBJ2-2 | -
TGTGCCAGCATTCCCGCCGTAGGGGACGTGACAGATACGCAGTATTTT | CASIPAVGDVTDTQYF | TRBV28 | - | TRBJ2-3 | many
TGTGCCAGCAGTGAAGGTGGGGGTTCCTCATGGCAGCCCCAGCATTTT | CASSEGGGSSWQPQHF | TRBV6-1 | - | TRBJ1-5 | many
TGTGCCAGCAGTGACCTGTACAGCTCCTACAATGAGCAGTTCTTC | CASSDLYSSYNEQFF | TRBV25-1 | - | TRBJ2-1 | many
TGTGCCAGCAGTTTAATGCCAGCCCGGTCATCTCGCGGGCAGTACTTC | CASSLMPARSSRGQYF | TRBV12-3/TRBV12-4 | - | TRBJ2-7 | -
TGTGCCGGCAGTTTAGCGGGAGGGCCTATACCGCAGTACTTC | CAGSLAGGPIPQYF | TRBV2 | TRBD2 | TRBJ2-7 | -
TGTGCCAGCAGTGAGTTCAGCCTTAACACCGGGGAGCTGTTTTTT | CASSEFSLNTGELFF | TRBV2 | - | TRBJ2-2 | many
TGTGCCAGCAGTCCACGGACAGGGCCCAGGGCCCAGCATTTT | CASSPRTGPRAQHF | TRBV28 | TRBD1 | TRBJ1-5 | many
TGTGCCAGCAGCTTTTCAGGACAGGGTAATCAGCCCCAGCATTTT | CASSFSGQGNQPQHF | TRBV7-9 | TRBD1 | TRBJ1-5 | -
TGTGCCACCAGTGATTCCCCGTTAGCGGGACTCTCCTACAATGAGCAGTTCTTC | CATSDSPLAGLSYNEQFF | TRBV24-1 | TRBD2 | TRBJ2-1 | many
TGTGCCAGCAGTCTACAGTCCTATGGCTACACCTTC | CASSLQSYGYTF | TRBV28 | - | TRBJ1-2 | many
TGTGCCAGCAGTTTACAGGGACTATCCTCACCCCTCCACTTT | CASSLQGLSSPLHF | TRBV27 | - | TRBJ1-6 | few
TGTGCCAGCAGCTTACAAGAAAATTCACCCCTCCACTTT | CASSLQENSPLHF | TRBV7-3 | - | TRBJ1-6 | many
TGTGCCAGCAGCCAAGCGATTAGCACAGATACGCAGTATTTT | CASSQAISTDTQYF | TRBV7-6 | - | TRBJ2-3 | -
TGCAGGCAAGGGAGACTAGCGAGCACAGATACGCAGTATTTT | CRQGRLASTDTQYF | TRBV20-1 | TRBD2 | TRBJ2-3 | many
TGTGCCAGCAGCTTAGATATGGGACTAGCGACCTTAGGGTCCTACAATGAGCAGTTCTTC | CASSLDMGLATLGSYNEQFF | TRBV11-2 | TRBD2 | TRBJ2-1 | many
TGTGCCAGCAGCAAAGGGGACATAATGTCCTACGAGCAGTACTTC | CASSKGDIMSYEQYF | TRBV28 | - | TRBJ2-7 | few
TGTGCCAGCAGTGATTTTGGGAATGAGCAGTTCTTC | CASSDFGNEQFF | TRBV25-1 | - | TRBJ2-1 | -
TGTGCCAGCAGTTTCGGCTCCCTTGGCTTCAATGAGCAGTTCTTC | CASSFGSLGFNEQFF | TRBV12-3/TRBV12-4 | - | TRBJ2-1 | many
TGCGCCAGCAGTCTTAGCACAGGGTTAAATCAGCCCCAGCATTTT | CASSLSTGLNQPQHF | TRBV5-1 | - | TRBJ1-5 | few
TGTGCCAGCAGTTACCTTATCTCCGGGAGCTCCTACGAGCAGTACTTC | CASSYLISGSSYEQYF | TRBV6-2/TRBV6-3 | - | TRBJ2-7 | many